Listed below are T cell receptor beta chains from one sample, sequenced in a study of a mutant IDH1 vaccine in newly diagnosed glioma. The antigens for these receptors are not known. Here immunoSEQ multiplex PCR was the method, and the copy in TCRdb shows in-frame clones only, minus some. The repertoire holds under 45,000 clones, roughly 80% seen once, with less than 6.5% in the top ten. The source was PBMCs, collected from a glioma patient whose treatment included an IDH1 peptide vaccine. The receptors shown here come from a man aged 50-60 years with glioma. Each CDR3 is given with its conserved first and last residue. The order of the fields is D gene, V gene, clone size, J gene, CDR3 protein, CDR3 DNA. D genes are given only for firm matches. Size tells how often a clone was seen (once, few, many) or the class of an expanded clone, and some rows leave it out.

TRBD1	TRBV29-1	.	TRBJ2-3	CSVAGTGVFISSTDTQYF	TGCAGCGTGGCCGGGACAGGGGTTTTCATATCTAGCACAGATACGCAGTATTTT
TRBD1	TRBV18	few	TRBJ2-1	CASSTITGGDEQFF	TGTGCCAGCTCAACGATTACAGGGGGTGATGAGCAGTTCTTC
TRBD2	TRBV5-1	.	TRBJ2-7	CASAMSSGTEQYF	TGCGCCAGCGCGATGAGTAGCGGGACCGAGCAGTACTTC
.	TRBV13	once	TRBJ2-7	CASSLRDNYEQYF	TGTGCCAGCAGCCTCCGGGACAACTACGAGCAGTACTTC
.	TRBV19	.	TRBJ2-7	CASSTADSTSYEQYF	TGTGCCAGTAGTACTGCGGACAGCACCTCCTACGAGCAGTACTTC
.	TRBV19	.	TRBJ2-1	CASSGQRRPNNEQFF	TGTGCCAGTAGTGGACAGCGCAGGCCTAACAATGAGCAGTTCTTC
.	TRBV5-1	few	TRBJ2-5	CASSLIQGPETQYF	TGCGCCAGCAGCTTGATTCAGGGGCCCGAGACCCAGTACTTC
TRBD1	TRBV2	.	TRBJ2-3	CASGMTGADTQYF	TGTGCCAGCGGGATGACAGGGGCAGATACGCAGTATTTT
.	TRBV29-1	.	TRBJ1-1	CSVEGTMGTEAFF	TGCAGCGTTGAAGGGACCATGGGCACTGAAGCTTTCTTT
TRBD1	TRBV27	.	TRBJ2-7	CASSFDRGLTYEQYF	TGTGCCAGCAGTTTCGACAGGGGGTTGACCTACGAGCAGTACTTC
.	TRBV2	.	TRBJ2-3	CASSDSTDTQYF	TGTGCCAGCAGTGATAGCACAGATACGCAGTATTTT
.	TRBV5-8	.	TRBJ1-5	CASSREGSNQPQHF	TGTGCCAGCAGCCGAGAGGGGAGTAATCAGCCCCAGCATTTT
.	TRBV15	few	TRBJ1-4	CATEKGTFGKLFF	TGTGCCACCGAGAAAGGGACGTTCGGGAAACTGTTTTTT
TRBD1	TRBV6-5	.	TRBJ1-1	CASRRQGSSTEAFF	TGTGCCAGCAGGAGACAGGGTTCTAGCACTGAAGCTTTCTTT
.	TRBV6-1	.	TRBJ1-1	CASIRGGWTEAFF	TGTGCCAGCATTCGAGGGGGATGGACTGAAGCTTTCTTT
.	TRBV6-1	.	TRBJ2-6	CASSIKRSGANVLTF	TGTGCCAGCAGCATAAAAAGGTCTGGGGCCAACGTCCTGACTTTC
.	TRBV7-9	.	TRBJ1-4	CASSLDRAVFF	TGTGCCAGCAGCTTAGACAGGGCGGTGTTTTTT
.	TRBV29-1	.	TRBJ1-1	CSGSTGNTEAFF	TGCAGCGGATCGACAGGGAACACTGAAGCTTTCTTT
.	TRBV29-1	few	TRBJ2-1	CSVEADSYNEQFF	TGCAGCGTTGAAGCGGACAGTTACAATGAGCAGTTCTTC
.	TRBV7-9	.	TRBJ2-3	CASSPVLSMADTQYF	TGTGCCAGCAGCCCGGTCCTAAGTATGGCAGATACGCAGTATTTT
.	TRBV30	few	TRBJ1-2	CAWSIPSRYTF	TGTGCCTGGAGTATACCTTCAAGGTACACCTTC
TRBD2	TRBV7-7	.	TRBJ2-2	CASAGGTGELFF	TGTGCTAGCGCGGGGGGCACCGGGGAGCTGTTTTTT
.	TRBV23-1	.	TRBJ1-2	CASTTAGGLSYGYTF	TGCGCCAGCACAACTGCCGGGGGTCTAAGCTATGGCTACACCTTC
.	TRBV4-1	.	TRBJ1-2	CASSQGLANYGYTF	TGCGCCAGCAGCCAAGGATTAGCTAACTATGGCTACACCTTC
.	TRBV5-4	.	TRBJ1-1	CASSLLSGTEAFF	TGTGCCAGCAGCCTACTATCAGGGACTGAAGCTTTCTTT
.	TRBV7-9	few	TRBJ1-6	CASSLEGRRSPLHF	TGTGCCAGCAGCTTAGAGGGGCGAAGATCACCCCTCCACTTT
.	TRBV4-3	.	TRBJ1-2	CASSQGHIGSYGYTF	TGCGCCAGCAGCCAAGGCCATATAGGGAGCTATGGCTACACCTTC
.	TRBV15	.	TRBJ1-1	CATSRRGTEAFF	TGTGCCACCAGCAGGAGGGGCACTGAAGCTTTCTTT
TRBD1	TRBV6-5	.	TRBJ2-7	CASRGRGLYYEQYF	TGTGCCAGCAGGGGCAGGGGGCTCTACTACGAGCAGTACTTC
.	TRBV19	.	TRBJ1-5	CASKQANQPQHF	TGTGCCAGTAAACAGGCCAATCAGCCCCAGCATTTT
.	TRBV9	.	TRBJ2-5	CASSVGGNNRETQYF	TGTGCCAGCAGCGTAGGCGGGAACAATCGGGAGACCCAGTACTTC
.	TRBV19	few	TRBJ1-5	CASSTNRLGSNQPQHF	TGTGCCAGTAGTACAAACAGACTCGGGAGCAATCAGCCCCAGCATTTT
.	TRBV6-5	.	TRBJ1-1	CASSRDRRAFF	TGTGCCAGCAGCCGCGACAGGAGGGCTTTCTTT
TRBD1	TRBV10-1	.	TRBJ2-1	CASSQPGQGSDEQFF	TGCGCCAGCAGTCAACCGGGACAGGGAAGTGATGAGCAGTTCTTC
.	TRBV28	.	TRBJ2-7	CASSSDSYEQYF	TGTGCCAGCAGTTCGGACAGCTACGAGCAGTACTTC
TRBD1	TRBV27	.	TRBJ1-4	CASSFRTGHEKLFF	TGTGCCAGCAGTTTCCGGACAGGGCATGAAAAACTGTTTTTT
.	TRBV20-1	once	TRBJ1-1	CSAEGGTEAFF	TGCAGTGCCGAAGGCGGCACTGAAGCTTTCTTT
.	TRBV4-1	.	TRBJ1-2	CASSQESQGGYGYTF	TGCGCCAGCAGCCAAGAGTCCCAGGGAGGCTATGGCTACACCTTC
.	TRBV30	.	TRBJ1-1	CARTGIGSTEAFF	TGTGCCAGGACGGGGATTGGGTCCACTGAAGCTTTCTTT
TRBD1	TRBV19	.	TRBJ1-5	CASSDTGQENQPQHF	TGTGCCAGTAGTGACACTGGACAGGAGAATCAGCCCCAGCATTTT
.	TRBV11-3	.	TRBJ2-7	CASSSSLGHEQYF	TGTGCCAGCAGCTCTAGCCTAGGGCACGAGCAGTACTTC
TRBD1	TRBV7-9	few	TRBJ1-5	CASSPGQQSNQPQHF	TGTGCCAGCAGCCCGGGACAGCAGAGCAATCAGCCCCAGCATTTT
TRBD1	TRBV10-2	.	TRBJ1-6	CASSDGKGGDSPLHF	TGCGCCAGCAGTGACGGAAAAGGGGGCGACTCACCCCTCCACTTT
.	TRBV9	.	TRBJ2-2	CASSVAGRANTGELFF	TGTGCCAGCAGCGTAGCCGGCAGGGCGAACACCGGGGAGCTGTTTTTT
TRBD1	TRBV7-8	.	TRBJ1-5	CASSLEGRGSNQPQHF	TGTGCCAGCAGCTTAGAAGGCAGGGGGAGCAATCAGCCCCAGCATTTT
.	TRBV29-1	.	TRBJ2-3	CSVAKNPGPTDTQYF	TGCAGCGTGGCTAAGAACCCTGGGCCCACAGATACGCAGTATTTT
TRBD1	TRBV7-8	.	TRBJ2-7	CASSPRDRVRWKQYF	TGTGCCAGCAGCCCCCGGGACAGGGTAAGGTGGAAGCAGTACTTC
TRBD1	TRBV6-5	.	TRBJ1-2	CASMPQGARDGYTF	TGTGCCAGCATGCCTCAGGGGGCTCGGGATGGCTACACCTTC